This entry is about one T cell receptor (beta chain). Its antigen is still unknown. A read error may account for a junction end that differs from germline. The data were taken from a study of metastatic and nonmetastatic thyroid tumors (TCRdb year 2020). Context from the whole study: For patients with malignant and with benign thyroid disease, the researchers compared repertoires between peripheral blood samples and tumor or nodule tissue samples.

Library generation was performed with PCR. Sequencing relied on an Illumina HiSeq 4000. High-throughput sequencing was used to profile the TCR beta-chain CDR3 region of each patient. As for the original processing: Drawing on CDR3 differences between clinicopathological groups, the researchers built a classifier meant to tell apart patients with distant-metastatic papillary thyroid cancer. Repertoire diversity was assessed with the Shannon index, and tumor-blood repertoire similarity with the Morisita-Horn index. TCRdb ran its own pipeline on the public reads, namely fastp trimming at Q25 and MiXCR clone calling, and kept in-frame beta chains. These V and J calls originate from TCRdb's pipeline instead of the authors' own analysis. The sample table holds about 39,000 clones, of which approximately 20% were seen once. Clones ranked in the top ten supply 18% of the sample. No treatment had been received by any patient before thyroid surgery. Patient clinical samples collected from about 2012 to 2018 were retrospectively analysed using T-cell receptor beta sequencing.

The paper's findings and limits, for the study overall: In both blood and tumor samples, malignant tumors were reported to have significantly higher TCR beta diversity than benign nodules.

The receptor was isolated from a female donor with papillary thyroid cancer or a benign thyroid nodule (not recorded which). Some clones in this sample may be carry-over from other donors' samples. Sequencing was carried out using blood.

CDR3 protein: CASSYSRRTNTGELFF. At the DNA level, the sequence is TGTGCGAGCAGTTACTCCAGGCGGACGAACACAGGGGAGCTGTTTTTT. The chain is made from TRBV6-2 or TRBV6-3 and TRBJ2-2, with no D gene named confidently. The CDR3 goes from the cysteine to the phenylalanine over 16 residues. The DNA shown is the 48-base CDR3, in frame from base 1. CDR1 and CDR2 are read off the germline V gene as MNHEY and SVGEGT.